This is a list of T cell receptor beta chains from one sample in a study of tumour-infiltrating T cells in Burkitt lymphoma. Assay: immunoSEQ multiplex PCR; the TCRdb copy retains only in-frame clones and omits some. The table has around 13,000 clones, 85% seen once; the top ten hold less than 1.5%. What was sequenced was tumor tissue. These TCRs come from a human donor with diffuse large B-cell lymphoma. The conserved cysteine and the conserved F or W are not part of the CDR3 here. The size field is filled for only some rows; it gives once, few, many or a size class.

v_call cdr3_length clone_size cdr3_aa
TRBV18 11 . ASLQSVGDTQY
TRBV6-5 14 . ASSYSRSRPTDTQY
TRBV11-2 13 . ASSLLAGGHNEQF
TRBV9 13 . ASSETVPGNQPQH
TRBV7-9 9 . ASSPAYEQY
TRBV5-4 11 . ASSFIVGDTQY
TRBV21-1 13 once ASSKKGASYNEQF
TRBV27 12 . ASSLGLSTDTQY
TRBV9 14 . ASSVGSGLVNTEAF
TRBV14 12 . ASSPPVGTGELF
TRBV5-1 12 . ASSLGGLWYEQY
TRBV5-4 12 once ASSFRDRGFGYT
TRBV27 14 . ASSLLGGAGNQPQY
TRBV7-9 12 . ASSRATFTDTQY
TRBV10-3 10 once AIKGQGLGYT
TRBV4-3 14 . ASSQDLGNYWSGYT
TRBV5-6 13 . ASSLVVRSSYGYT
TRBV18 15 . ASSPPRSPGGIDEQY
TRBV4-1 13 . ASSQGTGSAGELF
TRBV25-1 12 . ASSPRTIDQPQH
TRBV27 11 . ASSQSGYTEAF
TRBV27 13 . ASRPTSAGTDTQY
TRBV10-3 12 . AISPGDGNQPQH
TRBV7-2 13 . ASSLDRGGRDEQF
TRBV2 10 once ASSGLDDEAF